These T cell receptor beta chains were read from a single sample in a study of blood T cell repertoires in COVID-19. Sequencing was performed with immunoSEQ multiplex PCR; in TCRdb, only in-frame clones are kept and a portion is missing. The table shows some 48,000 clones, with around 85% occurring only once. The source material was peripheral blood. These receptors originate from an elderly woman with acute or convalescent COVID-19. The CDR3 runs from the conserved cysteine through the conserved F or W. The D gene is left open where the match is weak. Size is stated for part of the rows, as once, few or many counts, or as a class when the clone is expanded.

j_gene	v_gene	d_gene	abundance	CDR3nt	CDR3aa
TRBJ2-1	TRBV10-3	TRBD2	NA	TGTGCCATCACGGACAGGGTTACCTTAGCGGGGGGGATCCATGAGCAGTTCTTC	CAITDRVTLAGGIHEQFF
TRBJ2-5	TRBV18	TRBD1	NA	TGTGCCAGCTCACCACCAAATAGGGACAGTCAAGAGACCCAGTACTTC	CASSPPNRDSQETQYF
TRBJ1-2	TRBV30	NA	NA	TGTGCCTGGACGGGACACCCGAACCCTAACTATGGCTACACCTTC	CAWTGHPNPNYGYTF
TRBJ1-3	TRBV19	NA	NA	TGTGCCAGTAGCAAAGTGGCCCTCTACAGGGCTGGAAACACCATATATTTT	CASSKVALYRAGNTIYF
TRBJ1-2	TRBV6-5	TRBD1	NA	TGTGCCAGCAGCCCGGGACAGGGGGCACATGGCTACACCTTC	CASSPGQGAHGYTF
TRBJ1-1	TRBV5-8	NA	once	TGTGCCAGCAGCTTGGATCAGGCTTCGAACACTGAAGCTTTCTTT	CASSLDQASNTEAFF
TRBJ2-1	TRBV30	TRBD2	once	TGTGCCTGGAGTGACACCTCGGGACTAGCGGGGGGGGATGAGCAGTTCTTC	CAWSDTSGLAGGDEQFF
TRBJ2-1	TRBV2	TRBD1	few	TGTGCCAGCAGTAGAACGGGGACAGGGGCCCCCGCGGATAACGAGCAGTTCTTC	CASSRTGTGAPADNEQFF
TRBJ2-5	TRBV3-1/TRBV3-2	NA	NA	TGTGCCAGCAGCCAAGCTGTTCAGGGCCGAGAGACCCAGTACTTC	CASSQAVQGRETQYF
TRBJ1-1	TRBV5-4	NA	NA	TGTGCCAGCAGCTCAGGAGGGGGGGGAAACACTGAAGCTTTCTTT	CASSSGGGGNTEAFF
TRBJ1-2	TRBV19	NA	NA	TGTGCCAGTAGTTCACCGACAGGAGTCTATGGCTACACCTTC	CASSSPTGVYGYTF
TRBJ1-2	TRBV6-5	NA	NA	TGTGCCAGCAGTTACTCGGCAGACGGGAGATATGGCTACACCTTC	CASSYSADGRYGYTF
TRBJ2-2	TRBV7-9	NA	NA	TGTGCCAGCAGCCCCCGTACCGCGGGGAACACCGGGGAGCTGTTTTTT	CASSPRTAGNTGELFF
TRBJ1-2	TRBV5-1	NA	NA	TGCGCCAGCAGCTTGGGCTTAGCAGGGAACTATGGCTACACCTTC	CASSLGLAGNYGYTF
TRBJ2-5	TRBV7-9	NA	NA	TGTGCCAGCAGCGCTCAGACGGGGTGGGAGACCCAGTACTTC	CASSAQTGWETQYF
TRBJ2-7	TRBV6-5	TRBD2	NA	TGTGCCAGCAGGGCTAGCGGGGGGTCCTACGAGCAGTACTTC	CASRASGGSYEQYF
TRBJ1-1	TRBV30	NA	NA	TGTGCCTGGACCCGAGTCGATCCGAACACTGAAGCTTTCTTT	CAWTRVDPNTEAFF
TRBJ2-3	TRBV2	TRBD1	NA	TGTGCCAGCAGCGAGGGGGCCTGGTCAGATACGCAGTATTTT	CASSEGAWSDTQYF
TRBJ1-1	TRBV11-2	NA	NA	TGTGCCAGCAGCGCCCGACAGATGAACACTGAAGCTTTCTTT	CASSARQMNTEAFF
TRBJ2-5	TRBV7-9	TRBD1	NA	TGTGCCAGCAGCTATGGACAGGGCGAGACCCAGTACTTC	CASSYGQGETQYF
TRBJ1-1	TRBV6-6	TRBD1	NA	TGTGCCACCTCAGGGGGGATGAACACTGAAGCTTTCTTT	CATSGGMNTEAFF
TRBJ2-2	TRBV9	NA	NA	TGTGCCAGCAGCGTAGCCAGGGTGGACACCGGGGAGCTGTTTTTT	CASSVARVDTGELFF
TRBJ1-5	TRBV3-1/TRBV3-2	NA	NA	TGTGCCAGCAGCTTGGACAGAGATCAGCCCCAGCATTTT	CASSLDRDQPQHF
TRBJ2-3	TRBV29-1	NA	NA	TGCAGCTCCTGGGGAACAGGCCCTAGCACAGATACGCAGTATTTT	CSSWGTGPSTDTQYF
TRBJ1-3	TRBV7-8	NA	NA	TGTGCCAGCAGCTTAGCTCCCCATGGAAACACCATATATTTT	CASSLAPHGNTIYF
TRBJ1-4	TRBV3-1/TRBV3-2	NA	NA	TGTGCCAGCAGCCGGGGGGGGTCAACTAATGAAAAACTGTTTTTT	CASSRGGSTNEKLFF
TRBJ2-5	TRBV7-2	NA	once	TGTGCCAGCAGCTTTTGGCATCGAGAGACCCAGTACTTC	CASSFWHRETQYF
TRBJ1-2	TRBV5-1	TRBD1	NA	TGCGCCAGCAGCTTGGTTACAGGGGGCTTCGGCTATGGCTACACCTTC	CASSLVTGGFGYGYTF
TRBJ2-5	TRBV19	TRBD2	NA	TGTGCCAGTAGTCGGACTAGCGGGGGGAAAGAGACCCAGTACTTC	CASSRTSGGKETQYF
TRBJ2-7	TRBV5-6	NA	few	TGTGCCAGCAGCTTGCGGCAGGGAGGATACGAGCAGTACTTC	CASSLRQGGYEQYF
TRBJ1-2	TRBV19	NA	NA	TGTGCCAGTAGTATAGGGGAGACTGGATGGAACTATGGCTACACCTTC	CASSIGETGWNYGYTF
TRBJ1-1	TRBV11-2	NA	NA	TGTGCCAGCAGCTTAGAAGGGGGGGGGTTTGACACTGAAGCTTTCTTT	CASSLEGGGFDTEAFF
TRBJ1-3	TRBV7-9	NA	NA	TGTGCCAGCAGCTTCAGCGGCTCTTCTGGAAACACCATATATTTT	CASSFSGSSGNTIYF
TRBJ1-5	TRBV2	TRBD1	once	TGTGCCAGCCAGGGACAGCCAAATCAGCCCCAGCATTTT	CASQGQPNQPQHF
TRBJ2-7	TRBV1	NA	NA	TGCACCAGCAGCCACCGGTTGGCGGGGGGGCCGTACGAGCAGTACTTC	CTSSHRLAGGPYEQYF
TRBJ2-1	TRBV11-3	TRBD2	NA	TGTGCCAGCAGCGCGTCTAGCGGATACAATGAGCAGTTCTTC	CASSASSGYNEQFF
TRBJ1-1	TRBV18	NA	once	TGTGCCAGCTCACCACCCGGGGGGGTGACTGAAGCTTTCTTT	CASSPPGGVTEAFF
TRBJ1-5	TRBV7-8	TRBD1	NA	TGTGCCAGCAGCTTAGGGTGGGGACAGAATCAGCCCCAGCATTTT	CASSLGWGQNQPQHF
TRBJ1-6	TRBV6-1	NA	NA	TGTGCCAGCAGTGAGGGAGGGTTCCCTTCACCCCTCCACTTT	CASSEGGFPSPLHF
TRBJ2-2	TRBV5-6	TRBD2	NA	TGTGCCAGCAGCCCCCGGACTAGCGGGGGGCTCAACACCGGGGAGCTGTTTTTT	CASSPRTSGGLNTGELFF
TRBJ1-4	TRBV5-8	TRBD1	NA	TGTGCCAGCAGCACGACAGGGCTCAATGAAAAACTGTTTTTT	CASSTTGLNEKLFF
TRBJ1-2	TRBV27	NA	once	TGTGCCAGCAGTCCCCAGGGCCGGGATGGCTACACCTTC	CASSPQGRDGYTF
TRBJ1-3	TRBV25-1	TRBD1	NA	TGTGCCAGCAGTCAAACGGGACAGAGGAGCTCTGGAAACACCATATATTTT	CASSQTGQRSSGNTIYF
TRBJ1-1	TRBV7-9	NA	NA	TGTGCCAGCAGCTTATTAGGGCGGGTCACTGAAGCTTTCTTT	CASSLLGRVTEAFF
TRBJ1-5	TRBV7-9	NA	NA	TGTGCCAGCAGCTCCTCGGGGGATCAGCCCCAGCATTTT	CASSSSGDQPQHF
TRBJ1-1	TRBV18	TRBD1	once	TGTGCCAGCTCACCGGGACAGGGGGGGTATGCTTTCTTT	CASSPGQGGYAFF
TRBJ1-2	TRBV7-8	NA	NA	TGTGCCAGCAGCCCCCCAGGGCAACCGAGTGGCTACACCTTC	CASSPPGQPSGYTF
TRBJ2-5	TRBV6-5	TRBD2	NA	TGTGCCAGCAGTCCTGGACTGCGGGGGGGAGAGACCCAGTACTTC	CASSPGLRGGETQYF
TRBJ1-6	TRBV27	TRBD1	NA	TGTGCCAGCAGTTTCCCTCCCGGGACAGGTGGTAATTCACCCCTCCACTTT	CASSFPPGTGGNSPLHF
TRBJ1-2	TRBV27	NA	NA	TGTGCCAGCGGGGCCCGGAGTGGCTACACCTTC	CASGARSGYTF
TRBJ1-6	TRBV19	TRBD1	few	TGTGCCAGTAGTATTCCCTCCGGGACAGGGTTTTCACCCCTCCACTTT	CASSIPSGTGFSPLHF
TRBJ1-3	TRBV10-3	NA	NA	TGTGCCATCAGTGAGTACGGAGCCGACTCTGGAAACACCATATATTTT	CAISEYGADSGNTIYF
TRBJ1-2	TRBV3-1/TRBV3-2	TRBD1	NA	TGTGCCAGCAGCCCCTGGACAGGGGAAATCTACACCTTC	CASSPWTGEIYTF